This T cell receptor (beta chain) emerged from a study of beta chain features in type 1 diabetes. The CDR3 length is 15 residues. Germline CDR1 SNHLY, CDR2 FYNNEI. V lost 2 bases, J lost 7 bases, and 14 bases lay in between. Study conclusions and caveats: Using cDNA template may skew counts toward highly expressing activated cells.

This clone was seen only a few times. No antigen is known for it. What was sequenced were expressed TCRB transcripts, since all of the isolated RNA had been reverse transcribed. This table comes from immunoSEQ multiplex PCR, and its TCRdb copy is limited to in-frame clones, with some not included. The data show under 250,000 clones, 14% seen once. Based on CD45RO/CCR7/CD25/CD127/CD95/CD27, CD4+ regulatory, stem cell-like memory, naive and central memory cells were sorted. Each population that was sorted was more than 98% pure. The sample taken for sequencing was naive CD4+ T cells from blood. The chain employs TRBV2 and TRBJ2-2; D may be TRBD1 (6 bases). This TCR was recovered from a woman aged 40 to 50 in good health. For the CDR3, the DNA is TGTGCCAGCAGTGAACCTCAGGGGTCGGGCGGGGAGCTGTTTTTT. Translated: CASSEPQGSGGELFF.